Listed below are T cell receptor beta chains from one sample, sequenced in a study of blood T cell repertoires in COVID-19. Repertoires were generated with immunoSEQ multiplex PCR, while TCRdb's copy carries only in-frame clones and drops some. In the table there are roughly 100,000 clones, roughly 87% of which are singletons. Sequencing was carried out using peripheral blood. The receptor source for this set is a woman aged 50 to 65 with COVID-19, enrolled during active disease. The CDR3 runs from the conserved cysteine through the conserved F or W. The D gene is left open where the match is weak. Only part of the rows carry a size: once, few, many, or a class if the clone is expanded.

cdr3_length	j_call	v_call	d_call	clone_size	cdr3_aa	cdr3_nt
14	TRBJ1-6	TRBV5-4	.	.	CASSLVGTNSPLHF	TGTGCCAGCAGCTTGGTGGGCACCAATTCACCCCTCCACTTT
13	TRBJ1-4	TRBV5-6	.	.	CASSPRGREKLFF	TGTGCCAGCAGCCCCAGGGGCCGGGAAAAACTGTTTTTT
15	TRBJ1-2	TRBV5-6	.	.	CASSLVAEAPRGYTF	TGTGCCAGCAGCTTGGTTGCAGAGGCCCCTAGGGGCTACACCTTC
16	TRBJ1-2	TRBV28	TRBD1	.	CASSLAGTGNEDGYTF	TGTGCCAGCAGTCTAGCCGGGACAGGGAACGAAGATGGCTACACCTTC
14	TRBJ1-5	TRBV5-6	TRBD1	once	CASSPGQGDQPQHF	TGTGCCAGCAGCCCAGGACAGGGAGATCAGCCCCAGCATTTT
14	TRBJ2-7	TRBV3-1/TRBV3-2	.	few	CASSQVLGAHEQYF	TGTGCCAGCAGCCAAGTATTGGGGGCCCACGAGCAGTACTTC
17	TRBJ2-7	TRBV2	TRBD2	.	CASSDSGLAGGTYEQYF	TGTGCCAGCAGTGACTCGGGACTAGCGGGGGGAACCTACGAGCAGTACTTC
15	TRBJ2-2	TRBV10-3	.	.	CAISQVSGGTGELFF	TGTGCCATCAGTCAGGTCTCCGGGGGCACCGGGGAGCTGTTTTTT
16	TRBJ2-1	TRBV18	TRBD2	.	CASSPPGGGSYNEQFF	TGTGCCAGCTCACCACCTGGCGGGGGGTCCTACAATGAGCAGTTCTTC
15	TRBJ1-3	TRBV5-6	.	.	CASSLGQSSGNTIYF	TGTGCCAGCAGCTTGGGACAGTCCTCTGGAAACACCATATATTTT
16	TRBJ2-1	TRBV11-2	TRBD1	.	CASSSGTGNTYNEQFF	TGTGCCAGCAGTTCCGGGACAGGGAACACCTACAATGAGCAGTTCTTC
15	TRBJ2-3	TRBV28	TRBD2	.	CASSQGTSGRDTQYF	TGTGCCAGCAGTCAGGGAACTAGCGGGAGGGATACGCAGTATTTT
13	TRBJ1-6	TRBV27	.	.	CASSVREDSPLHF	TGTGCCAGCAGTGTAAGGGAGGATTCACCCCTCCACTTT
15	TRBJ1-2	TRBV13	TRBD1	.	CASSISGQGSDGYTF	TGTGCCAGCAGCATCTCGGGACAGGGGTCTGATGGCTACACCTTC
14	TRBJ2-3	TRBV19	.	once	CASSRTGSTDTQYF	TGTGCCAGTAGTAGAACAGGAAGCACAGATACGCAGTATTTT
15	TRBJ2-5	TRBV20-1	.	.	CSASSPLGPQETQYF	TGCAGTGCTAGTTCGCCCCTGGGGCCCCAAGAGACCCAGTACTTC
18	TRBJ2-3	TRBV3-1/TRBV3-2	TRBD2	once	CASSQRNLAGGRTDTQYF	TGTGCCAGCAGCCAACGCAATCTAGCGGGGGGGCGCACAGATACGCAGTATTTT
15	TRBJ1-5	TRBV6-8	.	.	CASTRVVEGYQPQHF	TGTGCCAGCACCAGAGTAGTGGAGGGGTATCAGCCCCAGCATTTT
14	TRBJ1-5	TRBV30	.	.	CAWSIGHSNQPQHF	TGTGCCTGGAGTATAGGACACAGCAATCAGCCCCAGCATTTT
13	TRBJ1-1	TRBV6-5	.	.	CASRQVMNTEAFF	TGTGCCAGTCGACAGGTTATGAACACTGAAGCTTTCTTT
13	TRBJ1-6	TRBV5-1	.	.	CASTALENSPLHF	TGCGCCAGCACCGCACTAGAAAATTCACCCCTCCACTTT
14	TRBJ2-7	TRBV3-1/TRBV3-2	TRBD1	.	CASSQGGTGYEQYF	TGTGCCAGCAGCCAAGGGGGGACAGGCTACGAGCAGTACTTC
14	TRBJ2-3	TRBV3-1/TRBV3-2	.	.	CASSQEEAPDTQYF	TGTGCCAGCAGCCAAGAAGAAGCGCCGGATACGCAGTATTTT
15	TRBJ2-2	TRBV5-1	TRBD1	.	CASSSGTGDTGELFF	TGCGCCAGCAGCTCGGGGACAGGGGACACCGGGGAGCTGTTTTTT
15	TRBJ2-3	TRBV18	TRBD2	.	CASSLTSGEGDTQYF	TGTGCCAGCTCCCTCACTAGCGGGGAAGGAGATACGCAGTATTTT
13	TRBJ2-7	TRBV30	.	.	CAWNAGNSYEQYF	TGTGCCTGGAATGCGGGGAACTCCTACGAGCAGTACTTC
13	TRBJ1-2	TRBV5-1	.	.	CASSLALGDGYTF	TGCGCCAGCAGCTTGGCTCTAGGGGATGGCTACACCTTC
16	TRBJ2-1	TRBV6-5	TRBD2	few	CASSYYASGGTNEQFF	TGTGCCAGCAGTTACTACGCTAGCGGGGGGACCAATGAGCAGTTCTTC
14	TRBJ2-1	TRBV10-3	.	.	CAISESSLINEQFF	TGTGCCATCAGTGAGTCAAGTCTAATCAATGAGCAGTTCTTC
12	TRBJ1-2	TRBV4-1	.	once	CASSPGNYGYTF	TGCGCCAGCTCACCAGGGAACTATGGCTACACCTTC
14	TRBJ2-5	TRBV5-1	TRBD1	few	CASSSGTGDETQYF	TGCGCCAGCAGCTCCGGGACAGGGGACGAGACCCAGTACTTC
15	TRBJ2-7	TRBV4-1	.	few	CASSQESRGGYEQYF	TGCGCCAGCAGCCAAGAGTCCAGGGGCGGGTACGAGCAGTACTTC
15	TRBJ2-1	TRBV5-1	.	.	CASSADRREYNEQFF	TGCGCCAGCAGCGCAGACAGGAGAGAATACAATGAGCAGTTCTTC
14	TRBJ1-2	TRBV9	.	.	CASSVQSENYGYTF	TGTGCCAGCAGCGTACAGTCGGAGAACTATGGCTACACCTTC
14	TRBJ1-1	TRBV19	TRBD1	.	CASIETGGNTEAFF	TGTGCCAGTATTGAGACAGGGGGGAACACTGAAGCTTTCTTT
11	TRBJ1-2	TRBV28	.	.	CASSYGYGYTF	TGTGCCAGCAGTTACGGTTATGGCTACACCTTC
16	TRBJ2-1	TRBV21-1	.	.	CASSTSGGIPYNEQFF	TGTGCCAGCAGCACTAGCGGGGGGATCCCCTACAATGAGCAGTTCTTC
14	TRBJ1-1	TRBV7-9	TRBD1	.	CASSFGQGGTEAFF	TGTGCCAGCAGCTTCGGACAGGGAGGAACTGAAGCTTTCTTT
13	TRBJ1-1	TRBV3-1/TRBV3-2	.	few	CASSPQGRTEAFF	TGTGCCAGCAGCCCCCAGGGGCGCACTGAAGCTTTCTTT
14	TRBJ1-2	TRBV7-3	TRBD1	once	CASSLTSGTDGYTF	TGTGCCAGCAGCTTAACGTCCGGGACAGATGGCTACACCTTC
15	TRBJ1-5	TRBV6-5	.	.	CASSYSGRGSQPQHF	TGTGCCAGCAGTTACTCAGGCAGGGGAAGTCAGCCCCAGCATTTT